A single sample is the source of the 19 T cell receptor beta chains below, sequenced in a study of tumor-infiltrating lymphocytes in primary liver carcinoma. RNA and DNA were co-extracted from 20-30 mg of unsorted bulk tissue. With a constant-region primer, TCR beta cDNA was made from 450 to 500 ng of total RNA. Slightly modified ARM-PCR, run as three nested multiplex PCR rounds, produced the TCR beta libraries. With TRBV1-TRBV30 forward primers and a C-beta reverse primer, the first two PCR rounds were run for approximately 10 cycles each. TCRdb itself ran the multiplex PCR reads through MiXCR, one entry per CDR3 protein. The data contain some 180,000 distinct CDR3 sequences, around 85% of them singletons. Sequenced: tumor tissue from primary liver carcinoma. These receptor sequences come from a man between 40 and 49 years old with primary liver carcinoma and hepatitis B virus infection.

This clonotype occurred a few times. The gene calls are TRBV20-1 and TRBJ2-5; weak D call: TRBD1 (5 bases). Germline V CDR1 and CDR2: DFQATT, SNEGSKA (reference sequence). The ends were cut back, 1 base at V and 4 bases at J, with 7 bases in the middle. The CDR3 is 12 amino acids. CDR3 loop: CSARGGAETQYF. CDR3 DNA sequence: TGCAGTGCTAGAGGGGGCGCAGAGACCCAGTACTTC.

This clonotype came up once. This sequence may be a read error, since a much larger clone differs from it by one base. The gene calls are TRBV7-9 and TRBJ1-1, with D perhaps TRBD1 (6 bases). This CDR3 spans 15 amino acids. Germline V gene sequence: CDR1 SEHNR, CDR2 FQNEAQ (reference sequence). The CDR3 sequence: CASSLRTEMNTEDFF. CDR3 DNA sequence: TGTGCCAGCAGCCTTCGGACAGAAATGAACACTGAAGATTTCTTT.

A word on this clonotype: One end of the junction fails to match germline, which may point to a read error. The rearrangement uses TRBV28 and TRBJ1-1; 8 bases line up with TRBD1. CDR3 length: 15 residues. CDR1 and CDR2 from the germline V gene are MDHEN and SYDVKM. The CDR3 DNA reads as TGTGTCAGCAACCCGCAGGGGGCGGGGTACACTGAAGCTTTCTTT. Residues: CVSNPQGAGYTEAFF.

The chain has TRBV4-1 and TRBJ1-6; TRBD1 agrees at 9 bases. The V gene end was trimmed by 0 bases and the J gene end by 9 bases; junction bases not matched to a gene: 9. CDR1 is MGHRA and CDR2 is YSYEKL in the germline V gene. The CDR3 contains 17 residues. CDR3 protein: CASSQDWGQGRSSPLHF. In nucleotides, the CDR3 is TGCGCCAGCAGCCAAGATTGGGGACAGGGCCGGAGTTCACCCCTCCACTTT.

Points on this clonotype: The junction shows a germline mismatch at one end, possibly a read error. The V call is TRBV12-3 or TRBV12-4, the J call TRBJ2-3, with D possibly TRBD2 on 6 matching bases. The CDR3 loop spans 17 amino acids. The CDR3 DNA is TGTGCCAGCAGTTCCCCAACTAGCAGGAGAAGTACAGATACACAGTATTTT. Encoded protein: CASSSPTSRRSTDTQYF.

Regarding this clonotype: An end of the junction does not agree with germline; a read error may underlie this. The V call is TRBV11-2, the J call TRBJ1-4, with 7 bases fitting TRBD1. The CDR3 runs to 15 residues. Germline V gene lookup returns CDR1 SGHAT and CDR2 FQNNGV. The CDR3 is CASSLDPTGNEKLFF. The CDR3 coding sequence is TGTGCTAGCAGCTTAGACCCGACAGGGAATGAAAAACTGTTTTTT.

For this clonotype: Possible read error: a much larger clone is one base away. V is TRBV7-8 and J is TRBJ1-1; D is possibly TRBD1 (5 bases). Germline V gene sequence: CDR1 SGHVS, CDR2 FQNEAQ. The CDR3 sequence is 14 residues long. The CDR3 region is CASSLDVGGTEVFF. CDR3 DNA: TGTGCCAGCAGCTTAGATGTAGGAGGGACTGAAGTTTTCTTT.

About this clonotype: A read error may produce the germline difference seen at one junction end. Here the CDR3 DNA reads TGCAGCGTGGACACGGAGAACATCGGGGAACTGTTTTTT. Amino acids: CSVDTENIGELFF. The chain carries TRBV29-1 and TRBJ2-2; D assignment may be TRBD1 or TRBD2 (5 bases each). Germline assignment: CDR1 SQVTM and CDR2 ANQGSEA. The CDR3 has 13 amino acids.

On this clonotype itself: The junction shows a germline mismatch at one end, possibly a read error. The rearrangement joins TRBV11-2 to TRBJ1-1, with no clear D. Per the germline V gene, CDR1 is SGHAT and CDR2 is FQNNGV. The CDR3 is 13 amino acids. CDR3: CVSSLDSNTEVFF. For the CDR3, the DNA is TGTGTCAGCAGCTTAGATTCTAACACTGAAGTTTTCTTT.

As for this clonotype: Germline and junction disagree at one end, which may indicate a read error. The CDR3 loop is CSVEGSGRLQETQYF. CDR3 sequence (DNA): TGCAGTGTTGAGGGATCCGGGAGGCTCCAAGAGACCCAGTACTTC. The genes are TRBV29-1 and TRBJ2-5, with 7 positions matching TRBD2. Germline V gene sequence: CDR1 SQVTM, CDR2 ANQGSEA. This CDR3 spans 15 amino acids.

With regard to this clonotype: Relative to the germline gene, one junction end is altered; a read error may explain this. The chain uses TRBV4-1 and TRBJ2-1, with D perhaps matching TRBD1 or TRBD2 (5 bases each). This CDR3 has 19 amino acids. Germline V lookup: CDR1 MGHRA, CDR2 YSYEKL. DNA for the CDR3: TGCGCCTGCAGCCAAGACCGAGGTGAGAGGGCCAGGGTTCGCAATGAGCAGTTCTTC. Protein product: CACSQDRGERARVRNEQFF.

Comments on this clonotype: The junction does not match germline at one end; this may be a read error. The chain couples TRBV4-3 to TRBJ1-6, with D possibly being TRBD1 (6 bases). The CDR3 is 16 amino acids. Germline CDR1 LGHNA, CDR2 YSLEER. CDR3 in amino acids: CAISSLDSGRNSPLHF. The CDR3 DNA reads as TGCGCCATCAGCTCCTTGGACAGTGGAAGGAATTCACCCCTCCACTTT.

Points on this clonotype: No conserved phenylalanine or tryptophan is present at the end of the CDR3, so a read error is the likely explanation. It is unclear where the CDR3 begins or ends on the DNA, so no DNA is shown, and the CDR3 is as TCRdb lists it. This sequence joins TRBV5-4 and TRBJ2-2; TRBD2 is the table's D call and was not checked against the DNA. Germline V gene data show CDR1 as SGHNT and CDR2 as YYREEE (reference sequence). Ends included, the CDR3 has 17 residues. The CDR3 loop is CASSLRLAGENTGELYL.

A note on this clonotype: A read error is possible here, since a much larger clone lies one base away. V and J are TRBV28 and TRBJ2-1, with no clear D. This CDR3 comprises 12 residues. Germline CDR1 is MDHEN and CDR2 is SYDVKM. For the CDR3, the DNA is TGTACCAGCAGTTCCACATACAATGAGCAGTTCTTC. Its translation is CTSSSTYNEQFF. The full variable domain, with the rest looked up from reference TRBV28 and TRBJ2-1, is DVKVTQSSRYLVKRTGEKVFLECVQDMDHENMFWYRQDPGLGLRLIYFSYDVKMKEKGDIPEGYSVSREKKERFSLILESASTNQTSMYLCTSSSTYNEQFFGPGTRLTVL.

In this sample, this clonotype turned up many times. The chain has TRBV28 and TRBJ1-1; D may be TRBD1 (5 bases). CDR1 MDHEN and CDR2 SYDVKM come from the germline V gene. The CDR3 consists of 15 residues. V shed 5 bases and J shed 0 bases, with 13 bases lying between them. The CDR3 loop reads CASSKGGTVNTEAFF. For the CDR3, the DNA is TGTGCCAGCAGTAAGGGAGGGACGGTGAACACTGAAGCTTTCTTT.

The chain has TRBV6-5 and TRBJ2-7; TRBD1 agrees at 10 bases. Germline assignment: CDR1 MNHEY and CDR2 SVGAGI. This CDR3 has 14 amino acids. V shed 10 bases, J shed 7 bases, and the junction held 13 bases outside the gene matches. The CDR3 DNA follows: TGTGCCATCATGGCGGGACAGGGGTTTTGGGAGCAGTACTTC. Protein: CAIMAGQGFWEQYF.

Of note for this clonotype: An end of the junction differs from the germline gene, which may be a read error. CDR3 loop: CASGYPEEGGDKQYF. CDR3 nucleotide sequence: TGTGCCAGCGGTTACCCCGAAGAGGGAGGAGACAAGCAGTACTTC. The chain links TRBV6-6 to TRBJ2-7; D is perhaps TRBD2 (6 bases). The CDR3 loop spans 15 amino acids. The germline CDR1 and CDR2 sequences are MNHNY and SVGAGI (reference sequence).

This clonotype was seen many times. The chain has TRBV11-2 and TRBJ2-3; D gene unclear. In germline, CDR1 is SGHAT, CDR2 FQNNGV. The CDR3 consists of 12 residues. V gave up 5 bases and J gave up 2 bases, with 5 bases separating them. The CDR3 DNA sequence: TGTGCCAGCAGCGCTCTCACAGATACGCAGTATTTT. It translates to CASSALTDTQYF.

As concerns this clonotype: Germline is not matched at one junction end, which may reflect a read error. The genes are TRBV14 and TRBJ2-1; 8 nucleotides agree with TRBD2. Germline CDR1 reads SGHDN; CDR2 reads FVKESK. The CDR3 is 16 amino acids. CDR3 sequence reads: CASSAVAGWVSIEQIF. As DNA, the CDR3 is TGTGCCAGCAGTGCCGTAGCGGGATGGGTAAGCATTGAGCAGATCTTC.